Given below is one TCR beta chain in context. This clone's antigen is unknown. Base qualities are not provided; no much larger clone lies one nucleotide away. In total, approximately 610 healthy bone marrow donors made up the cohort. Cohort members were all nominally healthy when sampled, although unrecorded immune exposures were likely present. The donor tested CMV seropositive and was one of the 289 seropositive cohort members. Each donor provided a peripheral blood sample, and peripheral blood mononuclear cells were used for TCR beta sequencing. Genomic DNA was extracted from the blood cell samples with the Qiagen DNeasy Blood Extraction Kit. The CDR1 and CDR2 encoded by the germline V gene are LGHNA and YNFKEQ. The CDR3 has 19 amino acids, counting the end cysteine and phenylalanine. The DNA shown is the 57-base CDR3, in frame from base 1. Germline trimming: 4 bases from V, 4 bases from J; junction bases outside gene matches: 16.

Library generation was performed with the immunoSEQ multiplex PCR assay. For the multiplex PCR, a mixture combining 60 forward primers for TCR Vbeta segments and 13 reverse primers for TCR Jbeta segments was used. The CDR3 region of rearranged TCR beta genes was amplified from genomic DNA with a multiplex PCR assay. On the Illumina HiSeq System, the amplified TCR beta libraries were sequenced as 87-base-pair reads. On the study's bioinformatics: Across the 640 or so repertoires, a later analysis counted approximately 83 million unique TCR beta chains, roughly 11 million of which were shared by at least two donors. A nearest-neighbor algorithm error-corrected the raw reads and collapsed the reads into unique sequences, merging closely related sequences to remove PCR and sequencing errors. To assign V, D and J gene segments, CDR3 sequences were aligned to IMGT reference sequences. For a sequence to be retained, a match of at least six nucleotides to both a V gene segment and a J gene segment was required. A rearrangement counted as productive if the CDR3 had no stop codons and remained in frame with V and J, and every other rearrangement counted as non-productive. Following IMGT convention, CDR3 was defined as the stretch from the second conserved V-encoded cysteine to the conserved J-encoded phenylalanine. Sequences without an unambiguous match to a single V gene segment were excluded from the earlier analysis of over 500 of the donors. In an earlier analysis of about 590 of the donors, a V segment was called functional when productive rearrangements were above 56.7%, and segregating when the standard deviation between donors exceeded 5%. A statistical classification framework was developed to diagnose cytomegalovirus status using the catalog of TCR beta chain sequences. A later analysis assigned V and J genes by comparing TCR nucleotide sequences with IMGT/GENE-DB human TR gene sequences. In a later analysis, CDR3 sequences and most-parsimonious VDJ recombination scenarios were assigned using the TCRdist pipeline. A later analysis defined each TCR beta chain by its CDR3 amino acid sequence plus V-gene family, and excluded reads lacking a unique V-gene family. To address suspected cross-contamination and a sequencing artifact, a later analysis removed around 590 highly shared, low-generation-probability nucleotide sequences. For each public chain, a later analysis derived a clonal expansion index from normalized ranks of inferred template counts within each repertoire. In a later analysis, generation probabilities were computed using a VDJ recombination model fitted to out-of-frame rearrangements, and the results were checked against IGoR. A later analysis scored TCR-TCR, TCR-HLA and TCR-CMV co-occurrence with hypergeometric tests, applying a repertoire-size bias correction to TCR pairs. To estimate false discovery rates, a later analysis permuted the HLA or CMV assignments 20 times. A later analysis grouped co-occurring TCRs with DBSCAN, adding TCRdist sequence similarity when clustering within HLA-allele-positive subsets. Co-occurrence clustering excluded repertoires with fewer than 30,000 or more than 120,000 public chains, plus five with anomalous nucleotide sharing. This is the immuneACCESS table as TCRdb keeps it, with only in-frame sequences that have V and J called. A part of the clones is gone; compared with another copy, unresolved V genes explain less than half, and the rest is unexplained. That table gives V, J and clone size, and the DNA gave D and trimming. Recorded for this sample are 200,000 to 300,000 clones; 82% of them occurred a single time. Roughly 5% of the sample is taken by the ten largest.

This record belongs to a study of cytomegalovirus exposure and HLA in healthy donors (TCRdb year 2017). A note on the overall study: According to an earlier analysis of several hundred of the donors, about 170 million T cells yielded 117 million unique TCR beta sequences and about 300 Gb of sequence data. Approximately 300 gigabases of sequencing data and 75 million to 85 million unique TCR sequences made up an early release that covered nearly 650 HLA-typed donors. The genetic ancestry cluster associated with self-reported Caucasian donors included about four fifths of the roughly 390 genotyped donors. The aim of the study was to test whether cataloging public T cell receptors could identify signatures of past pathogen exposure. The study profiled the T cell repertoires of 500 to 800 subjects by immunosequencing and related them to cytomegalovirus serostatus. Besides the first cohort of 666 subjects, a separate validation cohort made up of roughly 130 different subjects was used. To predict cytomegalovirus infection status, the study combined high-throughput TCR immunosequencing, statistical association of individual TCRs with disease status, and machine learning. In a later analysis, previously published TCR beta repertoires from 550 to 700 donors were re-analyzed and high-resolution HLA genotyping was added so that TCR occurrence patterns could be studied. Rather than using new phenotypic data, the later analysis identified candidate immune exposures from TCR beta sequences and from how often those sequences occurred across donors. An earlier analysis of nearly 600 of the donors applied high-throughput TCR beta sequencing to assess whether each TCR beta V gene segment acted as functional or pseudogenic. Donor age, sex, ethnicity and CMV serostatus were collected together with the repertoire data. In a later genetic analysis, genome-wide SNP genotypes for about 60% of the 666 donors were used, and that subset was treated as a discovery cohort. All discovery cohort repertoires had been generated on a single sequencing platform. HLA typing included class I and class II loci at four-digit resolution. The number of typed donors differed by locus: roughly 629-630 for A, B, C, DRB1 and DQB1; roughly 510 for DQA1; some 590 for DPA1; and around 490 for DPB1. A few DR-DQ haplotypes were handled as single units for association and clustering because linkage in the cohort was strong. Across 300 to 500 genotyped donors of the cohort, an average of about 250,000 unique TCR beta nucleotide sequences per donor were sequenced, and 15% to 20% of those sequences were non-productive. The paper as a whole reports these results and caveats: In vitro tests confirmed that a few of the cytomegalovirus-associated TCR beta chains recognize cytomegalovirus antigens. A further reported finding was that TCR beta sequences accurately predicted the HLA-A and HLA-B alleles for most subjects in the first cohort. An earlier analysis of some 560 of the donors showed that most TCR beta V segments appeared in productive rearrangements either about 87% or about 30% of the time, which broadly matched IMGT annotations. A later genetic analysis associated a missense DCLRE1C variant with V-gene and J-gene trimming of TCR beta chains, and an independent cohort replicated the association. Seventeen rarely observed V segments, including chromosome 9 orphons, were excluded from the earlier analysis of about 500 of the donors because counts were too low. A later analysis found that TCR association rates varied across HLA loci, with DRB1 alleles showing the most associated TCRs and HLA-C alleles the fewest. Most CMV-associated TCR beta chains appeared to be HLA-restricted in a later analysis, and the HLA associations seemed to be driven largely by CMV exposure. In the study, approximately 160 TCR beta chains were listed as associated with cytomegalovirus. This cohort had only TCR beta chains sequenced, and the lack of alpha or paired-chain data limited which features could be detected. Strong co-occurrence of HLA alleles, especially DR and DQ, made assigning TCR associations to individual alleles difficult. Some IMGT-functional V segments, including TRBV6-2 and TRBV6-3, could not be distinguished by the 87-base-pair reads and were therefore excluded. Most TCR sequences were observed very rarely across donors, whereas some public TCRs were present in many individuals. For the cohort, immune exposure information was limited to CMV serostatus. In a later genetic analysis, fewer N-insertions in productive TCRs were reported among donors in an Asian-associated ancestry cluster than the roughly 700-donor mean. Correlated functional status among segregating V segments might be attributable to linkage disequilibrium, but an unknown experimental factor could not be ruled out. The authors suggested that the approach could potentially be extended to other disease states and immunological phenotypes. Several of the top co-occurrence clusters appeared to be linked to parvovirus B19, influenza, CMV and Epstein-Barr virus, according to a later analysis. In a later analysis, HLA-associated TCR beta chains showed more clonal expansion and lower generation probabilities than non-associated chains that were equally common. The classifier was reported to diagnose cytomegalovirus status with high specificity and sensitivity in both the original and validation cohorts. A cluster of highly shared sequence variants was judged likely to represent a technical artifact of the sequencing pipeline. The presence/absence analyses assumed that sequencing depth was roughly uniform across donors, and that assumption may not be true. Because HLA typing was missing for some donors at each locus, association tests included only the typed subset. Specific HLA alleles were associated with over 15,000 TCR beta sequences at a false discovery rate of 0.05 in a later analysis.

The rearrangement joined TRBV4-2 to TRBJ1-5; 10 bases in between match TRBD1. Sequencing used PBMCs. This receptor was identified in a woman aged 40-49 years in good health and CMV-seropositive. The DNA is TGTGCCAGCAGCCGCGTGGTTACCCCAAGGACAGGGGGAAATCAGCCCCAGCATTTT. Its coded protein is CASSRVVTPRTGGNQPQHF.